The TCR beta chain under discussion was sequenced for a study of T cell changes during pregnancy in multiple sclerosis. The assay was immunoSEQ multiplex PCR, and TCRdb's table has in-frame clones only and misses some. The data show 70,000 to 95,000 clones, just over 90% seen once. Germline lookup yields CDR1 SGHRS and CDR2 YFSETQ. V was cut by 0 bases and J by 0 bases, with 9 bases left in between. CDR3 length: 16 amino acids. The clonotype was recovered from a female donor in good health, enrolled as a control in a pregnancy study. The material was peripheral blood, obtained in the second trimester of pregnancy. The chain is built from TRBV5-1 and TRBJ2-2, with a possible D match to TRBD2 (6 bases). CDR3 region: CASSLEGGANTGELFF. In DNA, the CDR3 is TGCGCCAGCAGCTTGGAGGGCGGGGCGAACACCGGGGAGCTGTTTTTT. Supplemented by reference TRBV5-1 and TRBJ2-2, the full variable domain reads KAGVTQTPRYLIKTRGQQVTLSCSPISGHRSVSWYQQTPGQGLQFLFEYFSETQRNKGNFPGRFSGRQFSNSRSEMNVSTLELGDSALYLCASSLEGGANTGELFFGEGSRLTVL.